This TCR beta chain is from a study of cytomegalovirus exposure and HLA in healthy donors. The trim removed 6 bases at V and 1 base at J, leaving 10 bases unmatched. The CDR3 has 16 amino acids. The germline gives CDR1 MDHEN, CDR2 SYDVKM. The PCR employed 60 Vbeta primers together with 13 Jbeta primers. Using immunoSEQ multiplex PCR, the repertoire was profiled, and TCRdb retains in-frame clones only, with some absent. Here the sample spans about 200,000 clones, approximately 78% being singletons. Healthy bone marrow donors supplied every sample. The rearrangement uses TRBV28 and TRBJ2-7; 9 bases line up with TRBD1. The sequence derives from a woman aged 45-65 years in good health and CMV-seropositive. Sequenced: PBMCs. For the CDR3, the DNA is TGTGCCAGCAGACCAATAGGACAGGGGAGTTCCTACGAGCAGTACTTC. It translates to CASRPIGQGSSYEQYF.